The 28 T cell receptor beta chains listed next were all sequenced from one sample in a study of shared clonotypes between healthy human individuals. Produced via immunoSEQ multiplex PCR; TCRdb's table is partial and in-frame only. The data hold about half a million clones, with about 85% observed a single time. Sample: PBMCs. All receptors come from a middle-aged woman in good health. Some clones in this sample may be carry-over from other donors' samples.

This clone has only one observation. This sequence joins TRBV7-2 and TRBJ1-3, with D uncertain. CDR1 SGHTA and CDR2 FQGNSA come from the germline V gene. The CDR3 totals 14 residues. V lost 6 bases, J lost 2 bases, and 11 bases lay in between. CDR3 residues: CASRPRAAGNTIYF. CDR3 DNA sequence: TGTGCCAGCAGACCCCGGGCAGCTGGAAACACCATATATTTT.

The chain joins TRBV13 to TRBJ2-3; the match to TRBD2 covers 7 bases. This CDR3 spans 15 amino acids. Per the germline V gene, CDR1 is PRHDT and CDR2 is FYEKMQ (reference sequence). The ends lost 3 bases at V and 5 bases at J; junction bases unmatched: 8. Here the CDR3 reads CASSFLAEMRDTQYF. CDR3 coding DNA: TGTGCCAGCAGCTTCCTAGCGGAGATGAGAGATACGCAGTATTTT.

For this clone: This likely came from a read error, as a far larger clone is one base away. V gene TRBV7-9 combines with J gene TRBJ1-1; no clear D gene. The germline V gene encodes CDR1 SEHNR and CDR2 FQNEAQ (reference sequence). Deletions cut 4 bases from V and 5 bases from J, with 20 bases between. CDR3 length: 16 amino acids. This CDR3 reads CASSSRFPGPVTEAFF. The CDR3 DNA follows: TGTGCCAGCAGCTCTAGGTTCCCCGGGCCCGTGACTGAAGCTTTCTTT.

The chain recombines TRBV19 with TRBJ1-2, with 9 bases fitting TRBD1. The CDR3 covers 14 residues. Per the germline V gene, CDR1 is LNHDA and CDR2 is SQIVND (reference sequence). With 3 bases clipped from V and 7 bases from J, the junction kept 6 bases outside the gene matches. CDR3 region: CASSINGQGFGYTF. In DNA, the CDR3 is TGTGCCAGTAGTATTAACGGACAGGGGTTTGGCTACACCTTC.

The CDR3 is CASSPVGTGNTGELFF. The CDR3 DNA reads as TGTGCCAGCAGCCCAGTCGGGACAGGGAACACCGGGGAGCTGTTTTTT. The chain carries TRBV9 and TRBJ2-2; 8 bases map to TRBD1. This CDR3 region has 16 residues. V shed 4 bases, J shed 1 base, and the junction held 6 bases outside the gene matches. Germline values: CDR1 SGDLS, CDR2 YYNGEE.

The V call is TRBV5-4, the J call TRBJ2-3; TRBD2 aligns across 7 bases. Germline V gene sequence: CDR1 SGHNT, CDR2 YYREEE (reference sequence). V trimming: 2 bases; J trimming: 2 bases; junction bases outside the gene matches: 2. The CDR3 runs to 14 residues. CDR3 sequence reads: CASSFLAVTDTQYF. As DNA, the CDR3 is TGTGCCAGCAGCTTCCTAGCGGTCACAGATACGCAGTATTTT.

V and J are TRBV28 and TRBJ2-1; D gene uncertain. The CDR3 is 10 residues long. Looked up from germline, CDR1 is MDHEN and CDR2 is SYDVKM. V dropped 7 bases and J dropped 7 bases, with 5 bases sitting between them. The chain's CDR3 is CASKGNEQFF. The CDR3 DNA follows: TGTGCCAGCAAAGGAAATGAGCAGTTCTTC.

V is TRBV6-5 and J is TRBJ1-1; tentatively, D is TRBD1 (6 bases). The germline gives CDR1 MNHEY, CDR2 SVGAGI. The CDR3 has 12 residues. The V end lost 6 bases, the J end lost 4 bases, and 9 bases lay between the germline ends. The CDR3 nucleotides read TGTGCCAGCAGAACAGGGCTCACTGAAGCTTTCTTT. It yields the protein CASRTGLTEAFF.

This clone was recorded many times. The same CDR3 is also encoded by other DNA sequences in this sample. This CDR3 reads CASSGKASGDYNEQFF. The CDR3 DNA reads TGTGCCAGCAGTGGCAAGGCTAGCGGGGATTACAATGAGCAGTTCTTC. The V call is TRBV6-4, the J call TRBJ2-1, with 9 bases fitting TRBD2. CDR3 size: 16 residues. The V gene's germline CDR1 is MRHNA and CDR2 SNTAGT. J lost 4 bases, V lost 4 bases, and 8 bases had no gene match.

This clone was picked up a small number of times. Different DNA sequences within this sample yield the same CDR3. The CDR3 DNA is TGCGCCAGCAGCCAGGGGGCCGGAACAGATACGCAGTATTTT. Translation: CASSQGAGTDTQYF. This chain joins TRBV4-1 and TRBJ2-3; D possibly corresponds to TRBD1 (6 bases). The V end lost 3 bases, the J end lost 3 bases, and 10 bases lay between the germline ends. The CDR3 is made up of 14 amino acids. In germline, CDR1 is MGHRA, CDR2 YSYEKL.

V and J are TRBV7-2 and TRBJ1-3, with unresolved D. Trimming took off 7 bases at V and 4 bases at J, with 20 bases between the two ends. Germline V gene sequence: CDR1 SGHTA, CDR2 FQGNSA. The CDR3 runs 16 residues. The CDR3 sequence: CASTPGPGFYGNTIYF. CDR3 DNA sequence: TGTGCCAGCACCCCCGGTCCGGGGTTTTACGGAAACACCATATATTTT. The whole variable domain, remainder taken from reference TRBV7-2 and TRBJ1-3, is GAGVSQSPSNKVTEKGKDVELRCDPISGHTALYWYRQSLGQGLEFLIYFQGNSAPDKSGLPSDRFSAERTGGSVSTLTIQRTQQEDSAVYLCASTPGPGFYGNTIYFGEGSWLTVV.

This clone was seen a few times. The chain uses TRBV4-3 and TRBJ2-2, with D unclear. V was trimmed by 1 base and J by 7 bases, leaving 19 bases between them. The CDR3 spans 17 residues. The germline gives CDR1 LGHNA, CDR2 YSLEER. This CDR3 is CASSQAPSGLLSGELFF. CDR3 nucleotide sequence: TGCGCCAGCAGCCAAGCTCCGAGTGGGCTCCTTAGCGGGGAGCTGTTTTTT.

The chain carries TRBV18 and TRBJ1-4; D is unclear. Trimming took 3 bases from V and 4 from J, leaving 9 bases between them. Germline assignment: CDR1 KGHSH and CDR2 LQKENI. The CDR3 is 14 amino acids. In DNA, the CDR3 is TGTGCCAGCTCACCCCCGGGCATTAATGAAAAACTGTTTTTT. Protein: CASSPPGINEKLFF.

The chain carries TRBV5-5 and TRBJ1-1; D is unclear. Germline CDR1 SGHKS, CDR2 YYEKEE (reference sequence). The V end was cut by 1 base, the J end by 0 bases, with 16 bases between. The CDR3 is made up of 17 amino acids. The CDR3 protein is CASSLNAAALVNTEAFF. The CDR3 nucleotides are TGTGCCAGCAGCTTGAACGCGGCTGCGCTTGTGAACACTGAAGCTTTCTTT.

In the case of this clone: The conserved closing phenylalanine or tryptophan is absent in this CDR3, likely reflecting a read error. Because the CDR3's place on the DNA is in doubt, the DNA is left out and the CDR3 is given as listed by TCRdb. CDR3 residues: CASRGPSRRL. This chain uses TRBV9 with TRBJ2-3; whether TRBD2, the table's D call, matches the DNA was not checked. The length of the CDR3 is 10 amino acids, counting both ends. Germline assignment: CDR1 SGDLS and CDR2 YYNGEE.

This chain connects TRBV18 to TRBJ2-2, with a possible D match to TRBD1 (6 bases). The V end lost 2 bases, the J end lost 4 bases, and 8 bases lay between the germline ends. Germline values: CDR1 KGHSH, CDR2 LQKENI. There are 14 residues in the CDR3. The CDR3 is CASSPGRGTGELFF. The CDR3 DNA follows: TGTGCCAGCTCACCAGGCAGGGGCACCGGGGAGCTGTTTTTT.

V usage is TRBV7-2 and J usage is TRBJ2-2, with a possible D match to TRBD2 (6 bases). This CDR3 is built from 16 residues. The germline CDR1 and CDR2 sequences are SGHTA and FQGNSA. Deletions cut 1 base from V and 0 bases from J, with 9 bases between. CDR3 nucleotides: TGTGCCAGCAGCTTAGGGTCGGGAGCGAACACCGGGGAGCTGTTTTTT. This translates into CASSLGSGANTGELFF.

A remark on this clone: A far larger clone is off by one base, so a read error is likely. This rearrangement joins TRBV29-1 to TRBJ2-5; 10 positions match TRBD1. The CDR3 spans 13 residues. CDR1 and CDR2 from the germline V gene are SQVTM and ANQGSEA. CDR3 nucleotides: TGCAGCGTTTCTGGGACAGGGGCGGAGATCCAGTACTTC. It translates to CSVSGTGAEIQYF.

There are a few counts of this clone. V is TRBV7-9 and J is TRBJ1-4; no clear D gene. Germline V gene sequence: CDR1 SEHNR, CDR2 FQNEAQ (reference sequence). V lost 11 bases, J lost 4 bases, and 14 bases lay in between. The CDR3 runs 13 residues. Written as DNA, the CDR3 is TGTGCCGGAAAACAGACCCTTAATGAAAAACTGTTTTTT. Translating it yields CAGKQTLNEKLFF.

The CDR3 reads CASSVGRDPAYEQYF. The DNA for the CDR3 is TGTGCCAGCAGCGTAGGGAGAGATCCGGCCTACGAGCAGTACTTC. The chain combines TRBV9 with TRBJ2-7; D is undetermined. V lost 0 bases to trimming and J lost 2 bases, with 12 bases between them. The germline gives CDR1 SGDLS, CDR2 YYNGEE. This CDR3 spans 15 amino acids.

This clone was counted once. V and J are TRBV13 and TRBJ1-2; D is unresolved. Germline V gene sequence: CDR1 PRHDT, CDR2 FYEKMQ (reference sequence). V was trimmed by 7 bases and J by 2 bases, leaving 11 bases between them. The CDR3 sequence is 13 residues long. CDR3 in amino acids: CASTPGYNYGYTF. CDR3 nucleotide sequence: TGTGCCAGCACCCCTGGGTACAACTATGGCTACACCTTC.

The CDR3 loop is CSARRRGEQYF. DNA of the CDR3: TGCAGTGCTCGCAGGAGGGGCGAGCAGTACTTC. The chain uses TRBV20-1 and TRBJ2-7, with D possibly TRBD2 on 6 matching bases. From germline, CDR1 is DFQATT and CDR2 SNEGSKA (reference sequence). The V gene lost 5 bases and the J gene lost 6 bases, with 11 bases spanning the gap. This CDR3 is built from 11 residues.

This clone occurred a few times. The gene calls are TRBV27 and TRBJ2-7, with 8 bases fitting TRBD1. In germline, CDR1 is MNHEY, CDR2 SMNVEV (reference sequence). After removal of 6 bases from V and 3 bases from J, the junction contained 10 bases not matched to a gene. The CDR3 spans 15 residues. The CDR3, as DNA: TGTGCCAGCAGATGGTCCGGGACAGGTGGCTACGAGCAGTACTTC. It specifies CASRWSGTGGYEQYF.

This clone has a count of ten or more. The J gene is TRBJ2-3, the V gene TRBV28, with 7 nucleotides matching TRBD2. There are 16 residues in the CDR3. Per germline, CDR1 MDHEN and CDR2 SYDVKM. J was trimmed by 2 bases and V by 1 base; bases with no gene match: 6. CDR3 sequence: CASSLSRAGSTDTQYF. CDR3 in DNA: TGTGCCAGCAGTTTATCGCGAGCGGGATCCACAGATACGCAGTATTTT.

The chain recombines TRBV10-3 with TRBJ2-7, with D possibly being TRBD1 (5 bases). V lost 4 bases and J lost 3, with 10 bases in between. CDR1 and CDR2 from the germline V gene are ENHRY and SYGVKD. This CDR3 region has 13 residues. In nucleotides, the CDR3 is TGTGCCATCAGTGCGGGCAGGGACTACGAGCAGTACTTC. It codes for CAISAGRDYEQYF.

Regarding this clone: A far larger clone is one nucleotide away, so this likely arose from a read error. The sample holds other DNA sequences that translate to the same CDR3. The rearrangement links TRBV28 to TRBJ1-4; tentative D call: TRBD1 (5 bases). This CDR3 contains 14 residues. Germline V gene lookup returns CDR1 MDHEN and CDR2 SYDVKM. The CDR3 DNA follows: TGTGCTAGCAGGGAGTCAGCGGAAGGTGAAAAACTGTTTTTT. This codes for CASRESAEGEKLFF.

This clone has a handful of counts. The chain combines TRBV5-1 with TRBJ2-3, with 7 bases lining up with TRBD2. Looked up from germline, CDR1 is SGHRS and CDR2 is YFSETQ. V lost 0 bases to trimming and J lost 3 bases; unmatched junction nucleotides: 1. The CDR3 extends over 14 amino acids. The CDR3 DNA reads TGCGCCAGCAGCTTGGGGGACTATACAGATACGCAGTATTTT. Its protein product is CASSLGDYTDTQYF.

The chain combines TRBV27 with TRBJ2-7, with TRBD1 matching 7 bases. This CDR3 is 14 amino acids long. From germline, CDR1 is MNHEY and CDR2 SMNVEV (reference sequence). V was clipped by 0 bases and J by 3 bases; unmatched bases: 2. The CDR3 nucleotides are TGTGCCAGCAGTTTATCGCAGGGGGTCTACGAGCAGTACTTC. It encodes CASSLSQGVYEQYF.